This is a list of T cell receptor beta chains from one sample in a study of blood T cell repertoires in COVID-19. Sequencing used immunoSEQ multiplex PCR; TCRdb keeps in-frame clones, though not all of them. The sample records roughly 250,000 clones, around 85% being singletons. Sequencing was done on a sample of peripheral blood. The origin of the receptors is a woman aged 40-49 years with active or convalescent COVID-19. Each CDR3 is given with its conserved first and last residue. Fields, in order: clone size, D gene, J gene, V gene, CDR3 length, CDR3 protein, CDR3 DNA. A D gene is named only where the DNA matches it firmly. Clone size is given for some rows only: seen once, a few or many times, or a class if the clone is expanded.

clone_size: -; d_call: -; j_call: TRBJ1-1; v_call: TRBV6-5; cdr3_length: 13; cdr3_aa: CASSPERDTEAFF; cdr3_nt: TGTGCCAGCTCCCCCGAGCGGGACACTGAAGCTTTCTTT
clone_size: once; d_call: -; j_call: TRBJ1-5; v_call: TRBV6-5; cdr3_length: 14; cdr3_aa: CASASGGSNQPQHF; cdr3_nt: TGTGCCAGCGCCTCGGGGGGAAGCAATCAGCCCCAGCATTTT
clone_size: -; d_call: -; j_call: TRBJ1-4; v_call: TRBV10-2; cdr3_length: 14; cdr3_aa: CATGETVVNEKLFF; cdr3_nt: TGCGCCACAGGGGAGACGGTGGTAAATGAAAAACTGTTTTTT
clone_size: few; d_call: -; j_call: TRBJ1-6; v_call: TRBV4-1; cdr3_length: 17; cdr3_aa: CASSQVTATSYNSPLHF; cdr3_nt: TGCGCCAGCAGCCAAGTAACAGCCACATCCTATAATTCACCCCTCCACTTT
clone_size: once; d_call: -; j_call: TRBJ2-2; v_call: TRBV19; cdr3_length: 14; cdr3_aa: CASSGIQGHGELFF; cdr3_nt: TGTGCCAGTAGTGGTATTCAGGGGCACGGGGAGCTGTTTTTT
clone_size: -; d_call: TRBD2; j_call: TRBJ2-7; v_call: TRBV5-1; cdr3_length: 15; cdr3_aa: CASSSGTSGSYEQYF; cdr3_nt: TGCGCCAGCAGCTCCGGGACTAGCGGATCCTACGAGCAGTACTTC
clone_size: -; d_call: -; j_call: TRBJ1-2; v_call: TRBV5-4; cdr3_length: 13; cdr3_aa: CASNFYGGSGYTF; cdr3_nt: TGTGCCAGCAACTTTTACGGGGGTTCTGGCTACACCTTC
clone_size: few; d_call: TRBD2; j_call: TRBJ2-7; v_call: TRBV7-9; cdr3_length: 15; cdr3_aa: CASSSGTSVTYEQYF; cdr3_nt: TGTGCCAGCAGCTCCGGGACTAGCGTAACCTACGAGCAGTACTTC
clone_size: -; d_call: TRBD1; j_call: TRBJ1-4; v_call: TRBV4-1; cdr3_length: 16; cdr3_aa: CASSQATGGGNEKLFF; cdr3_nt: TGCGCCAGCAGCCAAGCGACAGGGGGAGGGAATGAAAAACTGTTTTTT
clone_size: -; d_call: -; j_call: TRBJ2-7; v_call: TRBV10-3; cdr3_length: 11; cdr3_aa: CATQAGYEQYF; cdr3_nt: TGTGCCACCCAGGCGGGCTACGAGCAGTACTTC
clone_size: -; d_call: -; j_call: TRBJ1-6; v_call: TRBV16; cdr3_length: 17; cdr3_aa: CASSPHQIGPKNSPLHF; cdr3_nt: TGTGCCAGCAGCCCTCACCAGATTGGGCCCAAAAATTCACCCCTCCACTTT
clone_size: -; d_call: -; j_call: TRBJ1-5; v_call: TRBV5-4; cdr3_length: 16; cdr3_aa: CASSLGPRAQNQPQHF; cdr3_nt: TGTGCCAGCAGCTTGGGGCCCCGAGCACAGAATCAGCCCCAGCATTTT
clone_size: -; d_call: -; j_call: TRBJ2-5; v_call: TRBV12-3/TRBV12-4; cdr3_length: 13; cdr3_aa: CASSWAVQETQYF; cdr3_nt: TGTGCCAGCAGTTGGGCCGTCCAAGAGACCCAGTACTTC
clone_size: -; d_call: TRBD1; j_call: TRBJ1-6; v_call: TRBV28; cdr3_length: 12; cdr3_aa: CASSTQGWALHF; cdr3_nt: TGTGCCAGCAGTACACAGGGGTGGGCCCTCCACTTT
clone_size: -; d_call: TRBD1; j_call: TRBJ2-1; v_call: TRBV13; cdr3_length: 15; cdr3_aa: CASSPTGSGGNEQFF; cdr3_nt: TGTGCCAGCAGCCCCACTGGGTCAGGGGGCAATGAGCAGTTCTTC
clone_size: -; d_call: -; j_call: TRBJ1-5; v_call: TRBV6-5; cdr3_length: 14; cdr3_aa: CASSYVALNQPQHF; cdr3_nt: TGTGCCAGCAGTTACGTAGCGCTGAATCAGCCCCAGCATTTT
clone_size: -; d_call: TRBD2; j_call: TRBJ2-2; v_call: TRBV4-1; cdr3_length: 16; cdr3_aa: CASRKGAGPATGELFF; cdr3_nt: TGCGCCAGCAGGAAGGGAGCGGGGCCCGCCACCGGGGAGCTGTTTTTT
clone_size: -; d_call: TRBD1; j_call: TRBJ1-1; v_call: TRBV19; cdr3_length: 15; cdr3_aa: CASSLRTGGNTEAFF; cdr3_nt: TGTGCCAGTAGTCTCCGGACAGGGGGGAACACTGAAGCTTTCTTT
clone_size: -; d_call: TRBD1; j_call: TRBJ2-3; v_call: TRBV27; cdr3_length: 14; cdr3_aa: CASSSTGGSDTQYF; cdr3_nt: TGTGCCAGCAGCTCAACAGGGGGCTCAGATACGCAGTATTTT
clone_size: -; d_call: TRBD1; j_call: TRBJ1-2; v_call: TRBV5-1; cdr3_length: 15; cdr3_aa: CASSSQQGAAYGYTF; cdr3_nt: TGCGCCAGCAGCTCCCAACAGGGGGCGGCCTATGGCTACACCTTC
clone_size: -; d_call: -; j_call: TRBJ2-3; v_call: TRBV19; cdr3_length: 14; cdr3_aa: CASSVTGLPDTQYF; cdr3_nt: TGTGCCAGTAGTGTTACAGGGCTGCCAGATACGCAGTATTTT
clone_size: -; d_call: -; j_call: TRBJ2-1; v_call: TRBV10-3; cdr3_length: 13; cdr3_aa: CAISDLVYNEQFF; cdr3_nt: TGTGCCATCAGTGATCTAGTCTACAATGAGCAGTTCTTC
clone_size: -; d_call: TRBD1; j_call: TRBJ2-4; v_call: TRBV10-3; cdr3_length: 14; cdr3_aa: CAISEAGGKNIQYF; cdr3_nt: TGTGCCATCAGTGAGGCAGGGGGCAAAAACATTCAGTACTTC
clone_size: -; d_call: TRBD1; j_call: TRBJ1-3; v_call: TRBV7-9; cdr3_length: 17; cdr3_aa: CASSLQNGQGAGNTIYF; cdr3_nt: TGTGCCAGCAGCCTCCAAAACGGACAGGGGGCTGGAAACACCATATATTTT